These T cell receptor beta chains were read from a single sample in a study of blood T cell repertoires in COVID-19. Clones were read by immunoSEQ multiplex PCR, and TCRdb kept only the in-frame ones, dropping some. The table shows around 160,000 clones, with 80% occurring only once. Sequencing used PBMCs or T cells enriched from blood (not recorded which). The receptors shown here come from an older woman who had recovered from COVID-19. The CDR3 runs from the conserved cysteine through the conserved F or W. A D gene is named only where the DNA matches it firmly. The listing skips clone size in some rows; elsewhere it reads once, few, many or a size class.

clone_size	v_call	j_call	d_call	cdr3_nt	cdr3_aa
NA	TRBV6-5	TRBJ1-1	TRBD1	TGTGCCAGCAGACCAGACAGGGCGAACACTGAAGCTTTCTTT	CASRPDRANTEAFF
NA	TRBV4-1	TRBJ2-3	NA	TGCGCCAGCAGCCAAGTCGTAGCAGATACGCAGTATTTT	CASSQVVADTQYF
NA	TRBV5-6	TRBJ1-4	NA	TGTGCCAGCAGCTTGGTGGGAGGGGAAAAACTGTTTTTT	CASSLVGGEKLFF
NA	TRBV9	TRBJ1-2	NA	TGTGCCAGCAGCCCACCCCAGGAGGAACGTAACTATGGCTACACCTTC	CASSPPQEERNYGYTF
NA	TRBV3-1/TRBV3-2	TRBJ1-2	TRBD1	TGTGCCAGCAGCAGAGGGACAGAGGCTTATGGCTACACCTTC	CASSRGTEAYGYTF
few	TRBV4-1	TRBJ1-6	NA	TGCGCCAGCAGCCAAGATCCAGGGTCTTATAATTCACCCCTCCACTTT	CASSQDPGSYNSPLHF
NA	TRBV18	TRBJ2-5	TRBD2	TGTGCCAGCGCTAGCGGGGGGCCCCCAGAGACCCAGTACTTC	CASASGGPPETQYF
NA	TRBV6-1	TRBJ2-1	NA	TGTGCCAGCAGTGAGACACCGAGCTCCTACAATGAGCAGTTCTTC	CASSETPSSYNEQFF
NA	TRBV19	TRBJ1-5	NA	TGTGCCAGTAGTATTCGGGGAGAACAGCCCCAGCATTTT	CASSIRGEQPQHF
NA	TRBV19	TRBJ2-5	TRBD2	TGTGCCAGTAGTACTAGCGGGGGCGGACCAGAGACCCAGTACTTC	CASSTSGGGPETQYF
once	TRBV5-4	TRBJ2-1	TRBD2	TGTGCCAGCAGCTTACGTATACTAGCGGGGGGGAACAATGAGCAGTTCTTC	CASSLRILAGGNNEQFF
NA	TRBV18	TRBJ2-2	TRBD1	TGTGCCAGCTCACCTCAGGGGGCGCTCACCGGGGAGCTGTTTTTT	CASSPQGALTGELFF
few	TRBV3-1/TRBV3-2	TRBJ2-1	TRBD2	TGTGCCAGCAGCCAAGTAGCGGGCGAAGGTAATGAGCAGTTCTTC	CASSQVAGEGNEQFF
NA	TRBV7-6	TRBJ2-5	NA	TGTGCCAGCAGCTACACGGGGGAGACCCAGTACTTC	CASSYTGETQYF
once	TRBV10-3	TRBJ2-5	NA	TGTGCCATCAGTGAGTCGGATCTTTCCATAGCGCTCGTCCAAGAGACCCAGTACTTC	CAISESDLSIALVQETQYF
NA	TRBV5-1	TRBJ1-2	TRBD1	TGCGCCAGCAGGCCCGGGACAGGGGGCCTTAACTATGGCTACACCTTC	CASRPGTGGLNYGYTF
NA	TRBV19	TRBJ1-4	TRBD1	TGTGCCAGTAGTACCTCACCGCATGGCCGACAGGGGGCGCGTGAAAAACTGTTTTTT	CASSTSPHGRQGAREKLFF
NA	TRBV27	TRBJ2-5	NA	TGTGCCAGCAGTTTCCAGATGGGGGCGGAGACCCAGTACTTC	CASSFQMGAETQYF
NA	TRBV30	TRBJ1-2	TRBD1	TGTGCCGTCACGGGACAGGGCTATGGCTACACCTTC	CAVTGQGYGYTF
NA	TRBV19	TRBJ2-7	TRBD1	TGTGCCAGTAGTATCAGAGACAGGGCGTCCTACGAGCAGTACTTC	CASSIRDRASYEQYF
NA	TRBV5-1	TRBJ2-5	TRBD2	TGCGCCAGCAGCAGTAGCGGGGGGACCCCAGGAGAGACCCAGTACTTC	CASSSSGGTPGETQYF
many	TRBV5-4	TRBJ2-7	NA	TGTGCCAGACCTAGTGGAGGTAGGAGCTCCTACGAGCAGTACTTC	CARPSGGRSSYEQYF
once	TRBV19	TRBJ1-5	NA	TGTGCCAGTAGCGGACTTGATTCTAGCAATCAGCCCCAGCATTTT	CASSGLDSSNQPQHF
NA	TRBV30	TRBJ1-1	NA	TGTGCCTGGAGACGAACAGAGAACACTGAAGCTTTCTTT	CAWRRTENTEAFF
NA	TRBV5-1	TRBJ2-2	NA	TGCGCCAGCAGCCGGGAACACACCGGGGAGCTGTTTTTT	CASSREHTGELFF
NA	TRBV19	TRBJ2-1	NA	TGTGCCAGTAGTCAGAGAGGGAGAACGGGCTCCTACAATGAGCAGTTCTTC	CASSQRGRTGSYNEQFF
NA	TRBV11-2	TRBJ1-1	NA	TGTGCCAGCAGCTTAGTGAGCGGGACCTACACTGAAGCTTTCTTT	CASSLVSGTYTEAFF
few	TRBV9	TRBJ2-3	TRBD2	TGTGCCAGCAGCCCTGGGACTAGCGGGGGGGGTATCACAGATACGCAGTATTTT	CASSPGTSGGGITDTQYF
NA	TRBV7-2	TRBJ2-1	TRBD2	TGTGCCAGCAGCTTAGCGTCGGCGGGGGGGCCCGACAATGAGCAGTTCTTC	CASSLASAGGPDNEQFF
NA	TRBV5-1	TRBJ2-3	TRBD2	TGCGCCAGCAGCTTGCAGACTAGCGGGGGGGCCAGTGATACGCAGTATTTT	CASSLQTSGGASDTQYF
few	TRBV5-8	TRBJ1-1	NA	TGTGCCAGCAGCTTGGCGTACGGGGTGAACACTGAAGCTTTCTTT	CASSLAYGVNTEAFF
few	TRBV9	TRBJ2-2	NA	TGTGCCAGCAGCGTAGGTCTTGGGCACACCGGGGAGCTGTTTTTT	CASSVGLGHTGELFF
few	TRBV6-5	TRBJ1-1	NA	TGTGCCAGCAGTTACGTAAGTGGGGCAGGGACTGAAGCTTTCTTT	CASSYVSGAGTEAFF
NA	TRBV11-2	TRBJ2-6	TRBD1	TGTGCCAGCAGCAGGAATACGGGACAGGGGGCTGGGGCCAACGTCCTGACTTTC	CASSRNTGQGAGANVLTF
NA	TRBV12-3/TRBV12-4	TRBJ1-1	TRBD1	TGTGCCAGCAGTTCGGACAGGGGGGAAGCTTTCTTT	CASSSDRGEAFF
NA	TRBV29-1	TRBJ2-3	NA	TGCAGCCAAGCCGGGGGAAGCACAGATACGCAGTATTTT	CSQAGGSTDTQYF
NA	TRBV9	TRBJ2-7	NA	TGTGCCAGCAGCTACCGGGATGTGAGCTCCTACGAGCAGTACTTC	CASSYRDVSSYEQYF
NA	TRBV30	TRBJ1-4	TRBD1	TGTGCCTGGAGACGGACAGGGAGCAATGAAAAACTGTTTTTT	CAWRRTGSNEKLFF
NA	TRBV5-1	TRBJ2-5	TRBD1	TGCGCCAGCAGCTTTCTAGGGACAGGGGCCCAAGAGACCCAGTACTTC	CASSFLGTGAQETQYF